This T cell receptor beta chain came from a study of blood T cell repertoires in COVID-19. On the study more broadly: COVID-19 samples collected from the United States, Italy and Spain covered acute and convalescent phases. PBMCs, B-cell-depleted T cells, or T cells provided the cDNA or gDNA that made up the material.

Only in-frame clones appear in the TCRdb table, and some are missing; sequencing was by immunoSEQ multiplex PCR. The sample yields 130,000 to 150,000 clones, more than 75% seen once. The germline CDR1 and CDR2 sequences are SNHLY and FYNNEI. V was cut by 1 base and J by 6 bases, with 7 bases left in between. The CDR3 loop spans 13 amino acids. The sequenced sample was peripheral blood. The TCR originated in a middle-aged man who had recovered from COVID-19. The V gene is TRBV2, the J gene TRBJ1-5; unclear D gene. CDR3 region: CASSEDNGQPQHF. The CDR3 DNA reads TGTGCCAGCAGTGAAGACAATGGTCAGCCCCAGCATTTT. Using reference TRBV2 and TRBJ1-5 for the parts outside the CDR3, the full variable domain is EPEVTQTPSHQVTQMGQEVILRCVPISNHLYFYWYRQILGQKVEFLVSFYNNEISEKSEIFDDQFSVERPDGSNFTLKIRSTKLEDSAMYFCASSEDNGQPQHFGDGTRLSIL.